The 23 T cell receptor beta chains given below trace back to one sample, sequenced in a study of blood T cell repertoires in COVID-19. The protocol was immunoSEQ multiplex PCR, while the TCRdb copy is restricted to in-frame clones and leaves out a portion. The data hold about 280,000 clones, with 88% observed a single time. The specimen sequenced was PBMCs or T cells enriched from blood (not recorded which). The receptors originated from a woman between 25 and 40 years old who had recovered from COVID-19.

This clone has just one count. V usage is TRBV4-1 and J usage is TRBJ1-2; no reliable D call. This CDR3 is 13 amino acids long. CDR1 MGHRA and CDR2 YSYEKL come from the germline V gene. Trimming removed 4 bases from V and 0 bases from J, with 6 bases in between. The DNA of the CDR3 is TGCGCCAGCAGCCCCACTTCTAACTATGGCTACACCTTC. It is translated as CASSPTSNYGYTF.

V usage is TRBV7-8 and J usage is TRBJ2-7; the match to TRBD1 covers 7 bases. This CDR3 contains 15 residues. CDR1 and CDR2 (germline): SGHVS, FQNEAQ. V lost 5 bases to trimming and J lost 6 bases; unmatched junction nucleotides: 13. CDR3 sequence (DNA): TGTGCCAGCAGCCACAGGGACAGTGCGATTGCCGAGCAGTACTTC. It encodes CASSHRDSAIAEQYF.

This chain joins TRBV4-3 and TRBJ1-3; 10 nucleotides line up with TRBD1. The V gene's germline CDR1 is LGHNA and CDR2 YSLEER. The CDR3 totals 18 residues. V trimming: 1 base; J trimming: 5 bases; junction bases outside the gene matches: 11. CDR3 protein: CASSQAGQGDQLRNTIYF. Here the CDR3 DNA reads TGCGCCAGCAGCCAAGCTGGACAGGGGGATCAGTTGAGAAACACCATATATTTT.

The J gene is TRBJ1-1, the V gene TRBV12-3 or TRBV12-4; D call uncertain. This CDR3 spans 13 amino acids. Trimming stripped 4 bases from V and 1 base from J, with 7 bases between. CDR3 bases: TGTGCCAGCAGTTCAGATAAGAACACTGAAGCTTTCTTT. It yields the protein CASSSDKNTEAFF.

The CDR3 reads CASSFDRVLDGYTF. Written as DNA, the CDR3 is TGCGCCAGCAGCTTCGACAGGGTTCTTGATGGCTACACCTTC. The chain employs TRBV5-1 and TRBJ1-2; 7 positions agree with TRBD1. Germline values: CDR1 SGHRS, CDR2 YFSETQ. The CDR3 extends over 14 amino acids. Trimming cost V 2 bases and J 6 bases; bases outside gene matches: 7.

V gene TRBV14 combines with J gene TRBJ1-1; a weak D match, TRBD1 (6 bases). Germline V CDR1 and CDR2: SGHDN, FVKESK. Trimming stripped 0 bases from V and 0 bases from J, with 14 bases between. CDR3 size: 17 residues. The CDR3 here is CASSQDWLGHLNTEAFF. CDR3 DNA: TGTGCCAGCAGCCAAGATTGGTTGGGACACCTGAACACTGAAGCTTTCTTT.

CDR3: CASSDEDRGPGELFF. In DNA form, the CDR3 reads TGTGCCAGCAGTGACGAGGACAGGGGGCCCGGGGAGCTGTTTTTT. V is TRBV2 and J is TRBJ2-2; TRBD1 aligns across 11 bases. The V and J ends lost 3 bases and 6 bases, in that order; junction bases with no gene match: 3. Germline V gene lookup returns CDR1 SNHLY and CDR2 FYNNEI. The CDR3 totals 15 residues.

The V and J genes are TRBV18 and TRBJ2-5, with TRBD2 matching over 7 bases. The CDR3 has 20 residues. The J segment lost 3 bases and the V segment lost 4 bases, leaving 23 bases of the junction unmatched. Per germline, CDR1 KGHSH and CDR2 LQKENI. The CDR3 coding sequence is TGTGCCAGCTCACGGATTACCAGGGCGGCGCGGGGAGGGTCAGAAGAGACCCAGTACTTC. Translating it yields CASSRITRAARGGSEETQYF.

CDR3 region: CASSGRGARTEAFF. The CDR3 DNA reads TGTGCCAGTAGTGGGCGGGGCGCGAGAACTGAAGCTTTCTTT. J is TRBJ1-1 and V is TRBV19; TRBD1 is a possible D gene (5 bases). CDR1 and CDR2 (germline): LNHDA, SQIVND (reference sequence). The CDR3 is 14 amino acids. V lost 5 bases, J lost 5 bases, and 15 bases lay in between.

The chain links TRBV25-1 to TRBJ1-5; D unresolved. Trimming stripped 3 bases from V and 6 bases from J, with 15 bases between. Germline V gene lookup returns CDR1 MGHDK and CDR2 SYGVNS. There are 15 residues in the CDR3. The CDR3 coding sequence is TGTGCCAGCAGTGATTTGTCGTCAGAGGGTCAGCCCCAGCATTTT. It is translated as CASSDLSSEGQPQHF.

The chain recombines TRBV27 with TRBJ2-5; tentative D call: TRBD2 (5 bases). Germline V CDR1 and CDR2: MNHEY, SMNVEV (reference sequence). V was pared by 3 bases and J by 1 base, with 12 bases between. The CDR3 extends over 15 amino acids. CDR3 bases: TGTGCCAGCAGTTTGTGGGAGAGCGGCCAAGAGACCCAGTACTTC. Translated, it gives CASSLWESGQETQYF.

The chain combines TRBV6-5 with TRBJ2-5; 7 nucleotides match TRBD2. V was pared by 7 bases and J by 5 bases, with 10 bases of the junction left unmatched. This CDR3 is 14 amino acids long. Germline values: CDR1 MNHEY, CDR2 SVGAGI. As DNA, the CDR3 is TGTGCCAGCATCTCTATGCAGGGAGGGGAGACCCAGTACTTC. Protein: CASISMQGGETQYF.

CDR3 protein: CAISDLQPGLLTPEAFF. In DNA form, the CDR3 reads TGTGCCATCAGTGACCTTCAGCCGGGACTTCTGACCCCTGAAGCTTTCTTT. The chain uses TRBV10-3 and TRBJ1-1, with D possibly being TRBD1 (5 bases). The CDR3 runs 17 residues. V was trimmed by 3 bases and J by 6 bases, leaving 23 bases between them. Germline lookup yields CDR1 ENHRY and CDR2 SYGVKD.

This chain connects TRBV18 to TRBJ2-1, with D unclear. The CDR3 loop spans 14 amino acids. V lost 6 bases and J 6 bases, leaving 15 bases between the germline ends. CDR1 is KGHSH, CDR2 LQKENI, per germline. The CDR3, as DNA: TGTGCCAGCTCCCCCGAGCCTGTACGCAATGAGCAGTTCTTC. Translating gives CASSPEPVRNEQFF.

V and J are TRBV10-3 and TRBJ1-3; the match to TRBD1 covers 7 bases. V lost 6 bases and J lost 4; bases outside the gene matches: 3. Germline V gene sequence: CDR1 ENHRY, CDR2 SYGVKD. The CDR3 has 13 residues. The CDR3 DNA follows: TGTGCCATCAGCCTGGGACAGGGAAACACCATATATTTT. This codes for CAISLGQGNTIYF.

This sequence joins TRBV6-2 or TRBV6-3 and TRBJ2-1; 7 nucleotides agree with TRBD1. V shed 9 bases, J shed 0 bases, and the junction held 11 bases outside the gene matches. Germline lookup yields CDR1 MNHEY and CDR2 SVGEGT. This CDR3 is built from 16 residues. CDR3 residues: CASSDTDRDSYNEQFF. CDR3 DNA: TGTGCCAGTAGTGACACCGACAGGGACTCCTACAATGAGCAGTTCTTC.

Turning to this clone: Other DNA sequences of this sample code for an identical CDR3. The V and J genes are TRBV9 and TRBJ1-6; unclear D gene. Trimming removed 3 bases at V and 0 bases at J, with 7 bases between. Germline CDR1 reads SGDLS; CDR2 reads YYNGEE. This CDR3 contains 15 residues. The CDR3 DNA reads TGTGCCAGCAGCGGAGGAGGCTCCTATAATTCACCCCTCCACTTT. Protein product: CASSGGGSYNSPLHF. Using reference TRBV9 and TRBJ1-6 for the parts outside the CDR3, the full variable domain is DSGVTQTPKHLITATGQRVTLRCSPRSGDLSVYWYQQSLDQGLQFLIQYYNGEERAKGNILERFSAQQFPDLHSELNLSSLELGDSALYFCASSGGGSYNSPLHFGNGTRLTVT.

The chain combines TRBV7-2 with TRBJ1-1; the D is unclear. The germline V and J ends were trimmed by 3 bases and 2 bases, with 13 bases remaining between them. The V gene's germline CDR1 is SGHTA and CDR2 FQGNSA. The CDR3 sequence is 15 residues long. The CDR3 here is CASSFGTFINTEAFF. Written as DNA, the CDR3 is TGTGCCAGCAGCTTTGGTACATTCATTAACACTGAAGCTTTCTTT.

V and J are TRBV30 and TRBJ1-5; TRBD1 matches at 10 bases. Germline V CDR1 and CDR2: GTSNPN, SVGIG (reference sequence). The CDR3 consists of 15 residues. The trim removed 0 bases at V and 12 bases at J, leaving 11 bases unmatched. The CDR3 DNA sequence: TGTGCCTGGAGTGTACGGGGGACAGGGGCTAGCCACCAGCATTTT. Its translation: CAWSVRGTGASHQHF.

This clone was counted a single time. The V call is TRBV20-1, the J call TRBJ2-7; no clear D. CDR3 size: 11 residues. Between the trimmed V and J ends, which lost 2 bases and 4 bases, there was a span of 6 bases. The germline V gene encodes CDR1 DFQATT and CDR2 SNEGSKA (reference sequence). The CDR3 DNA reads TGCAGTGCTAGACGGAGATACGAGCAGTACTTC. Its protein is CSARRRYEQYF.

The chain joins TRBV27 to TRBJ2-3, with TRBD2 as a possible D gene (5 bases). V was clipped by 6 bases and J by 4 bases, with 5 bases between them. CDR1 MNHEY and CDR2 SMNVEV come from the germline V gene (reference sequence). The CDR3 covers 11 residues. The CDR3 region is CASSGADTQYF. DNA for the CDR3: TGTGCCAGCAGCGGGGCAGATACGCAGTATTTT.

The genes are TRBV28 and TRBJ2-1; D is unclear. Looked up from germline, CDR1 is MDHEN and CDR2 is SYDVKM. Trimming removed 5 bases from V and 4 bases from J, with 9 bases in between. The CDR3 totals 13 residues. The CDR3 loop is CASSTSGYNEQFF. CDR3 nucleotides: TGTGCCAGCAGTACCTCCGGGTACAATGAGCAGTTCTTC.

The chain uses TRBV10-3 and TRBJ2-3; tentative D call: TRBD2 (5 bases). Per germline, CDR1 ENHRY and CDR2 SYGVKD. This CDR3 spans 13 amino acids. V was clipped by 8 bases and J by 0 bases, with 9 bases between them. The CDR3 DNA is TGTGCCATCGGAGGCGGGAGCACAGATACGCAGTATTTT. This encodes CAIGGGSTDTQYF.